The source of this T cell receptor (beta chain) is a study of blood T cell repertoires in COVID-19. Study overall: Whether acute or convalescent, the COVID-19 samples came from the United States, Italy and Spain.

Some clones are missing from TCRdb's copy, which holds only in-frame ones; the method was immunoSEQ multiplex PCR. Among 150,000 to 160,000 clones listed, 70% to 85% were seen once. This clone came up once. Germline-derived CDR1 and CDR2 are LGHNA and YSLEER. The CDR3 loop spans 15 amino acids. The V and J ends lost 4 bases and 7 bases respectively, with 16 bases between them. The sample was peripheral blood. The chain is built from TRBV4-3 and TRBJ1-4, with a possible D match to TRBD1 (5 bases). This TCR was sampled from a woman aged 45-60 years with acute or convalescent COVID-19. The CDR3 spells CASSPGGGLVEKLFF. For the CDR3, the DNA is TGCGCCAGCAGCCCCGGCGGGGGGTTGGTTGAAAAACTGTTTTTT.